The source of this TCR beta chain is a study of human T cells and chemical hapten exposure. Per the germline V gene, CDR1 is LGHNA and CDR2 is YNFKEQ. The J segment lost 0 bases and the V segment lost 3 bases, leaving 2 bases of the junction unmatched. The CDR3 runs to 14 residues. Study-wide findings and caveats: PT1 expanded TCR numbers tracked positively with patch test score.

This clonotype was recorded at least ten times. What it binds is unknown. Time point described: pre-sensitization, week 0. Treatment denoted: therapeutic diphenylcyclopropenone sensitization with weekly scalp DPC. Ahead of applying each patch test, blood was sampled. Unique molecular identifiers were attached to individual cDNA molecules within the library. MiXCR was run by TCRdb on the RACE reads, yielding one entry per CDR3 protein. The repertoire holds 300,000 to 450,000 distinct CDR3 sequences, with roughly 4.6% as singletons. The receptor's source is a woman aged 50 to 60 with alopecia areata. Some clones in this sample may be carry-over from other donors' samples. The V call is TRBV4-2, the J call TRBJ2-7; 7 bases match TRBD2. The sequences come from whole blood, collected in connection with sensitization to the hapten diphenylcyclopropenone (DPC). In DNA, the CDR3 is TGTGCCAGCAGCCAGGGCGGGAGCTCCTACGAGCAGTACTTC. Its protein is CASSQGGSSYEQYF.